This TCR beta chain was captured in a study of metastatic and nonmetastatic thyroid tumors (dated by TCRdb to the early 2020s). For context, the study as a whole: For patients with malignant and with benign thyroid disease, the researchers compared repertoires between peripheral blood samples and tumor or nodule tissue samples. General study outcomes and caveats: In both blood and tumor samples, TCR beta diversity was reported to be significantly higher in malignant tumors than in benign nodules.

The V end gives up 3 bases and the J end 6 bases, leaving 3 bases in the junction not matched to a gene. CDR3 length: 13 amino acids, cysteine to phenylalanine. The only DNA kept is the CDR3, 39 bases in frame from the first base. The germline V gene (reference sequence) supplies CDR1 DFQATT and CDR2 SNEGSKA. No treatment had been received by any patient before thyroid surgery. The study retrospectively analysed patient clinical samples collected from about 2012 to 2019 using T-cell receptor beta sequencing. Ten or more counts support this clone. Its specific antigen is unknown. No base-level quality is on record; no much larger clone is a single base apart. Library preparation employed PCR. Sequenced on an Illumina HiSeq 4000. The TCR beta-chain CDR3 region of each patient was profiled by high-throughput sequencing. The original pipeline was this. The researchers built a classifier to tell apart papillary thyroid cancer patients with distant metastasis, based on CDR3 differences among clinicopathological groups. Repertoire diversity was assessed with the Shannon index, and tumor-blood repertoire similarity with the Morisita-Horn index. The public reads were reanalyzed by TCRdb: fastp trimming at Q25, MiXCR alignment, in-frame beta chains only. None of the V and J calls come from the authors' own analysis; TCRdb made them. The sample table holds fewer than 45,000 clones, of which about a fifth were seen once. Of the sample, about 14% falls within the top ten clones.

Sequenced sample: blood. The V gene is TRBV20-1 and the J gene is TRBJ2-7; 12 bases in between match TRBD1. The source is a female donor with papillary thyroid cancer or a benign thyroid nodule (not recorded which). Some clones in this sample may be carry-over from other donors' samples. The base sequence is TGCAGTGCTAGGGGACAGGGGGCACGCGAGCAGTACTTC. This is translated as CSARGQGAREQYF.